The clone carrying this T cell receptor beta chain was found a few times. As yet, its antigen is unknown. Between the trimmed V and J ends, which lost 3 bases and 2 bases, there was a span of 12 bases. Germline V gene lookup returns CDR1 SGHTA and CDR2 FQGNSA. The CDR3 is 15 residues long. The source of the sample is a study of T-cell reconstitution after alpha-beta-depleted transplantation in children. General study findings and limits: Surviving recipient T cells and intrathymic progenitors accounted for some patients' high TCRbeta diversity at day 60. T-cell counts and diversity were attributed mostly to newly produced T cells one year after transplant. Two months or so post-transplant, alpha-beta T cells reportedly derived from several hundred expanded graft clones.

Using unique molecular identifiers, the investigators prepared the TCRbeta library. A single record per CDR3 protein comes from TCRdb applying MiXCR to the PCR reads. Of around 700,000 distinct CDR3 sequences listed, over 10% are singletons. This chain joins TRBV7-2 and TRBJ2-3; the D gene could be TRBD1 or TRBD2 (5 bases each). The clonotype originates from a girl aged 2 to 9 with congenital amegakaryocytic thrombocytopenia, due to receive a stem cell transplant. Sequencing was performed on PBMCs, taken before TCRalphabeta/CD19-depleted stem cell transplant. This CDR3 reads CASSLGPEDTDTQYF. The CDR3 region has the DNA TGTGCCAGCAGCTTGGGACCCGAGGACACAGATACGCAGTATTTT.